These 16 T cell receptor beta chains came from one sample sequenced in a study of T cells in Graves' hyperthyroidism and ophthalmopathy. RNA transcripts provided the source from which TCR beta CDR3 regions were amplified. HTBI primers were the set used in a first-round RT-PCR of the TCR CDR3. A single record per CDR3 protein comes from TCRdb applying MiXCR to the multiplex PCR reads. The repertoire includes some 370,000 distinct CDR3 sequences, roughly 15% of them detected once, and about a third sits in the top ten. The specimen sequenced was blood. These receptors all stem from a woman aged 25 to 45 with Graves' hyperthyroidism that later progressed to Graves' ophthalmopathy.

V is TRBV12-3 or TRBV12-4 and J is TRBJ2-3, with D possibly TRBD2 on 6 matching bases. The CDR3 is 12 residues long. V shed 6 bases and J shed 3 bases, with 7 bases lying between them. The CDR3 DNA reads as TGTGCCAGCAGGGGGGGTACAGATACGCAGTATTTT. Translated: CASRGGTDTQYF.

In this sample, this clonotype turned up many times. This chain connects TRBV28 to TRBJ2-7; 7 nucleotides match TRBD2. The CDR3 covers 16 residues. With V trimmed by 3 bases and J by 2 bases, 10 bases remained unmatched. CDR1 MDHEN and CDR2 SYDVKM come from the germline V gene. CDR3: CASSFTVAGLTYEQYF. The CDR3 nucleotides read TGTGCCAGCAGTTTCACAGTAGCGGGCTTAACCTACGAGCAGTACTTC.

V is TRBV10-1 and J is TRBJ2-2; D ambiguous. The CDR3 contains 18 residues. Germline values: CDR1 WNHNN, CDR2 SYGVQD (reference sequence). V lost 4 bases and J 0 bases, leaving 18 bases between the germline ends. The CDR3 here is CASSGTPLQTPNTGELFF. CDR3 nucleotide sequence: TGCGCCAGCAGTGGGACCCCCTTACAAACACCGAACACCGGGGAGCTGTTTTTT.

This clonotype has ten or more counts. The genes are TRBV29-1 and TRBJ1-2; perhaps TRBD1 as D (6 bases). The V gene's germline CDR1 is SQVTM and CDR2 ANQGSEA. Trimming stripped 2 bases from V and 9 bases from J, with 10 bases between. This CDR3 has 11 amino acids. Here the CDR3 DNA reads TGCAGCGTTGAAAAAGGACAGAGCTACACCTTC. It translates to CSVEKGQSYTF.

This clonotype was observed a handful of times. The chain employs TRBV14 and TRBJ2-1, with 16 bases fitting TRBD2. The germline gives CDR1 SGHDN, CDR2 FVKESK. This CDR3 has 24 amino acids. The V and J ends lost 1 base and 0 bases, in that order; junction bases with no gene match: 18. The CDR3 DNA reads as TGTGCCAGCAGCCAAGTTATGGGACTAGCGGGAGGGGTCACTAGACGCAGCTCCTACAATGAGCAGTTCTTC. Translated, it gives CASSQVMGLAGGVTRRSSYNEQFF.

This clonotype was seen many times. The V and J genes are TRBV30 and TRBJ1-4, with D hard to call. With 1 base removed from V and 4 bases from J, the gap between germline ends came to 13 bases. The CDR3 has 15 residues. Germline V gives CDR1 GTSNPN, CDR2 SVGIG (reference sequence). CDR3 sequence: CAWSASEGYNEKLFF. CDR3 bases: TGTGCCTGGAGTGCTAGTGAAGGCTATAATGAAAAACTGTTTTTT.

The table lists this clonotype with many counts. The rearrangement uses TRBV27 and TRBJ2-3; D call uncertain. V was trimmed by 4 bases and J by 0 bases, leaving 8 bases between them. The germline V gene has CDR1 MNHEY and CDR2 SMNVEV (reference sequence). This CDR3 spans 14 amino acids. The chain's CDR3 is CASSWFTSTDTQYF. The CDR3 DNA is TGTGCCAGCAGTTGGTTCACCAGCACAGATACGCAGTATTTT.

This clonotype occurred a few times. The chain couples TRBV19 to TRBJ2-2; 10 nucleotides line up with TRBD2. This CDR3 has 15 amino acids. J lost 10 bases, V lost 9 bases, and 14 bases had no gene match. Germline V gives CDR1 LNHDA, CDR2 SQIVND (reference sequence). This CDR3 reads CASRRAAGGLSELFF. In nucleotides, the CDR3 is TGTGCCAGCAGACGCGCAGCGGGAGGGCTATCGGAGCTGTTTTTT.

This clonotype was seen more than once but under ten times. V gene TRBV11-2 combines with J gene TRBJ1-4, with D unresolved. The CDR3 is 12 amino acids. Trimming removed 2 bases from V and 7 bases from J, with 5 bases in between. CDR1 and CDR2 from the germline V gene are SGHAT and FQNNGV. CDR3 DNA: TGTGCCAGCAGCTTATTATCTGAAAAACTGTTTTTT. Protein sequence: CASSLLSEKLFF.

This clonotype occurred a few times. The chain uses TRBV6-1 and TRBJ2-1; D is ambiguous. Germline V gives CDR1 MNHNS, CDR2 SASEGT. The CDR3 loop spans 15 amino acids. V was shortened by 5 bases and J by 5 bases, with 16 bases between the two germline ends. CDR3 amino acids: CASSLGLPPHNEQFF. DNA for the CDR3: TGTGCCAGCAGTCTGGGCCTACCTCCACACAATGAGCAGTTCTTC.

Regarding this clonotype: The junction does not match germline at one end; this may be a read error. J is TRBJ2-1 and V is TRBV28; D is possibly TRBD2 (5 bases). Per germline, CDR1 MDHEN and CDR2 SYDVKM. There are 19 residues in the CDR3. CDR3 protein: CASSGRGPRAASSHNEQFF. CDR3 DNA: TGTGCCAGCAGTGGCCGAGGACCTAGAGCGGCGAGCTCCCACAATGAGCAGTTCTTC.

This clonotype was seen a handful of times. CDR3 bases: TGTGCCAGCACCGTGGGAGGCTCTGGAAACACCATATATTTT. Protein: CASTVGGSGNTIYF. J is TRBJ1-3 and V is TRBV3-1; D remains ambiguous. CDR1 is LGHDT and CDR2 is YNNKEL in the germline V gene (reference sequence). V was trimmed by 7 bases and J by 0 bases, leaving 10 bases between them. The length of the CDR3 is 14 residues.

This clonotype was seen repeatedly, ten times or more. This sequence joins TRBV6-4 and TRBJ2-5; tentatively, D is TRBD1 (5 bases). V dropped 11 bases and J dropped 7 bases, with 17 bases sitting between them. Germline assignment: CDR1 MRHNA and CDR2 SNTAGT. CDR3 length: 12 residues. CDR3 residues: CASGMRILTQYF. The CDR3 coding sequence is TGTGCCTCAGGGATGAGAATACTGACCCAGTACTTC.

Many counts were recorded for this clonotype. The chain's CDR3 is CASSLIAGGTETQYF. The CDR3 DNA reads TGTGCCAGCAGTTTAATAGCGGGAGGGACGGAGACCCAGTACTTC. The chain couples TRBV27 to TRBJ2-5, with 11 bases matching TRBD2. The CDR3 consists of 15 residues. The germline gives CDR1 MNHEY, CDR2 SMNVEV (reference sequence). Losses at the gene ends were 2 bases for V and 5 bases for J; bases not matched to a gene: 4.

This clonotype appeared many times. V and J are TRBV28 and TRBJ2-7; perhaps D is TRBD1 or TRBD2 (5 bases each). In germline, CDR1 is MDHEN, CDR2 SYDVKM. This CDR3 spans 13 amino acids. Trimming left V 2 bases short and J 3 bases short, with 8 bases between. The CDR3, as DNA: TGTGCCAGCAGTTTAGAGGGGAGCTACGAGCAGTACTTC. The encoded protein is CASSLEGSYEQYF.

This clonotype was detected ten times or more. The chain is built from TRBV12-3 or TRBV12-4 and TRBJ2-7; 7 nucleotides match TRBD1. This CDR3 region has 16 residues. The ends lost 7 bases at V and 0 bases at J; junction bases unmatched: 12. The CDR3 region has the DNA TGTGCCAGCACCCTATCGACAGGGTTAAGCTCCTACGAGCAGTACTTC. Residues: CASTLSTGLSSYEQYF.